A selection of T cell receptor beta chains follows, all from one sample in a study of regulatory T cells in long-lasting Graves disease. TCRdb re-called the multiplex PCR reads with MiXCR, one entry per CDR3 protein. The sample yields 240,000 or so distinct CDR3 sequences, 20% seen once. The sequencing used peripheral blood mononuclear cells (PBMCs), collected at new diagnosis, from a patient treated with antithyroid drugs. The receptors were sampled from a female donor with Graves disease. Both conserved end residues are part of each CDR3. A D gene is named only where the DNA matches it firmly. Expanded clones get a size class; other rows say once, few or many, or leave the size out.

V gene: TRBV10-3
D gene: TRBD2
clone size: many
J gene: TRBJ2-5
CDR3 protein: CAISDGTSRETQYF
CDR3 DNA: TGTGCCATCAGTGACGGGACTAGCCGGGAGACCCAGTACTTC

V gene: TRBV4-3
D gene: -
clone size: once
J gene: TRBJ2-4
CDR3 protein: CASSQRRDLKNIQYF
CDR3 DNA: TGCGCCAGCAGCCAAAGAAGGGATCTCAAAAACATTCAGTACTTC

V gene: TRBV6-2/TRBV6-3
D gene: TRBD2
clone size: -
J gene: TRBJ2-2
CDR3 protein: CASGRAGGAGELFF
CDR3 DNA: TGTGCCAGCGGCCGAGCGGGAGGGGCCGGGGAGCTGTTTTTT

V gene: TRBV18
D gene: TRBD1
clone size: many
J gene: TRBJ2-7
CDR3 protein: CASSCTGADYEQYF
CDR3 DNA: TGTGCCAGCTCATGTACAGGGGCGGACTACGAGCAGTACTTC

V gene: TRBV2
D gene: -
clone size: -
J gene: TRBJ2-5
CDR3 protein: CASRLSSGSETQYF
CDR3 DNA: TGTGCCAGCAGACTCTCAAGCGGCTCAGAGACCCAGTACTTC

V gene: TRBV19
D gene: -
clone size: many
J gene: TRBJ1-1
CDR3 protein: CASSMGRTANTEAFF
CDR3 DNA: TGTGCCAGTAGTATGGGTCGGACAGCAAACACTGAAGCTTTCTTT

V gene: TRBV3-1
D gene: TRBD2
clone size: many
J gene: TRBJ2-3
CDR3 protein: CASSQVGAGGSTDTQYF
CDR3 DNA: TGTGCCAGCAGCCAAGTGGGGGCGGGGGGATCCACAGATACGCAGTATTTT

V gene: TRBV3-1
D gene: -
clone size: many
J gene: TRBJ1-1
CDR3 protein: CASSQSVGSWYTEAFF
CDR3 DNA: TGTGCCAGCAGCCAAAGTGTTGGGAGCTGGTATACTGAAGCTTTCTTT

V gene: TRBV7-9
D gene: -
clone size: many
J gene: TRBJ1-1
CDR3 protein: CASISRKGVIAEAFF
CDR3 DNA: TGTGCCAGCATCTCTCGGAAGGGGGTAATTGCTGAAGCTTTCTTT

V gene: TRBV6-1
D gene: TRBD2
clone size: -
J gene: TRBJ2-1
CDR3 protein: CASSVVAGGTYNEQFF
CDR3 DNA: TGTGCCAGCAGTGTCGTAGCGGGAGGTACCTACAATGAGCAGTTCTTC

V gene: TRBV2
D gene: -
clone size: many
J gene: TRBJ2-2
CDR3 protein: CASTGEGAPGTGELFF
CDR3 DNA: TGTGCCAGCACTGGGGAGGGGGCACCCGGCACCGGGGAGCTGTTTTTT

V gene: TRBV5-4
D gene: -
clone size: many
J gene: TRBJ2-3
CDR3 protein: CASSSRQRDTDTQYF
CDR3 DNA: TGTGCCAGCAGCTCGCGACAGCGAGACACAGATACGCAGTATTTT

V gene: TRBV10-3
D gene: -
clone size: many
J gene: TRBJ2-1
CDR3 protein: CAISPGREGNEQFF
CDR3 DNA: TGTGCCATCAGCCCTGGCAGGGAAGGGAATGAGCAGTTCTTC

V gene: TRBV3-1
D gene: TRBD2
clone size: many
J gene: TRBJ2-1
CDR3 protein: CASSLRGLAGQNEQFF
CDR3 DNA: TGTGCCAGCAGCCTACGGGGACTAGCGGGGCAGAATGAGCAGTTCTTC

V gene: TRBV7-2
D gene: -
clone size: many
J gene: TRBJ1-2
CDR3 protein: CASSFTQGQTGYTF
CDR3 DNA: TGTGCCAGCAGCTTTACCCAAGGACAGACCGGCTACACCTTC

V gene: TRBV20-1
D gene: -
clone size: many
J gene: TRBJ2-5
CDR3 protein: CSARTGGRSAQYF
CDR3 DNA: TGCAGTGCTAGGACAGGAGGCCGTTCGGCCCAGTACTTC

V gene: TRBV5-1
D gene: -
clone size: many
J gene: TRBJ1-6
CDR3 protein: CASSLFASYNSPLHF
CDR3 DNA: TGCGCCAGCAGCTTGTTTGCGTCCTATAATTCACCCCTCCACTTT

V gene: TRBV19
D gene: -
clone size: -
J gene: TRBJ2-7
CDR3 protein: CASSGKDLLNEQYF
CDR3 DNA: TGTGCCAGTAGTGGAAAGGACCTACTAAACGAGCAGTACTTC

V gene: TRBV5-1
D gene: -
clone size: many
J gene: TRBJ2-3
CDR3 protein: CASSLGSTGGTDTQYF
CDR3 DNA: TGCGCCAGCAGCTTGGGGTCCACAGGAGGCACAGATACGCAGTATTTT

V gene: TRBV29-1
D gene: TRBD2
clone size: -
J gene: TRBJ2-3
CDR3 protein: CSVTGGRVDTDTQYF
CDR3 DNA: TGCAGCGTTACGGGCGGGAGGGTCGACACAGATACGCAGTATTTT